This T cell receptor beta chain comes out of a study of T cells after yellow fever vaccination. TCRdb re-derived calls from the 5' RACE reads in MiXCR, one entry per CDR3 protein. The table has some 550,000 distinct CDR3 sequences, 15% to 20% seen once; the top ten hold 13% to 15%. This CDR3 has 13 residues. V was shortened by 5 bases and J by 8 bases, with 15 bases between the two germline ends. Germline CDR1 reads MNHEY; CDR2 reads SVGEGT. Sequences were derived from PBMCs, sampled 15 days after the yellow fever booster vaccination. The receptor comes from a man younger than 45 who received the YFV17D yellow fever vaccine. The chain carries TRBV6-2 or TRBV6-3 and TRBJ1-1, with D maybe TRBD1 (5 bases). CDR3 residues: CASSSRDPGEAFF. The DNA of the CDR3 is TGTGCCAGCAGTAGCCGGGACCCCGGCGAAGCTTTCTTT.